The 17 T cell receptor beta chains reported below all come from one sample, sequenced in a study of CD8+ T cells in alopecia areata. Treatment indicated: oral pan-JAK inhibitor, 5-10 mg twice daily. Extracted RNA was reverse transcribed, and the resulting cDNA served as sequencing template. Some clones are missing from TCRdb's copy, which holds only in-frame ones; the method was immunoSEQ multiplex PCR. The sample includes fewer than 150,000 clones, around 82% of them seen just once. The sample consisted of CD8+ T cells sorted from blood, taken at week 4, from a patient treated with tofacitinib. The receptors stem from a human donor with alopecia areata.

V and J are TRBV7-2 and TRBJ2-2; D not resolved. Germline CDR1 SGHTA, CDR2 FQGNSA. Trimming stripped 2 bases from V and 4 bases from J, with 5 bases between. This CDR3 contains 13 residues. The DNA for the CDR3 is TGTGCCAGCAGCTTACTCTTCACCGGGGAGCTGTTTTTT. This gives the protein CASSLLFTGELFF.

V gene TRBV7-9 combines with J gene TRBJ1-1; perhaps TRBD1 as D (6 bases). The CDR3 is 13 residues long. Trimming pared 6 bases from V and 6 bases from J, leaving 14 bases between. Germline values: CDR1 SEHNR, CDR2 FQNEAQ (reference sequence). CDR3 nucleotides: TGTGCCAGCAGTCCAGGGGTGGGGGCTGAAGCTTTCTTT. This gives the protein CASSPGVGAEAFF.

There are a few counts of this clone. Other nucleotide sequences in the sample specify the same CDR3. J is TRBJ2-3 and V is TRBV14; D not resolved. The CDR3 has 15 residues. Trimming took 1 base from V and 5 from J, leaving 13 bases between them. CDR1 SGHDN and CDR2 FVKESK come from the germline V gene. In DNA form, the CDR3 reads TGTGCCAGCAGCCAAGGCACAGCAATGGTAGATACGCAGTATTTT. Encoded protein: CASSQGTAMVDTQYF.

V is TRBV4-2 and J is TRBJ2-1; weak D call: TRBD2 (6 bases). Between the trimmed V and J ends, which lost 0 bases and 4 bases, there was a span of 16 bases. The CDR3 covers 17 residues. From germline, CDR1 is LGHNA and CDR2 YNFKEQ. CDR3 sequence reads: CASSQDLGRGTYNEQFF. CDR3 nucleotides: TGTGCCAGCAGCCAAGACCTGGGACGGGGGACGTACAATGAGCAGTTCTTC.

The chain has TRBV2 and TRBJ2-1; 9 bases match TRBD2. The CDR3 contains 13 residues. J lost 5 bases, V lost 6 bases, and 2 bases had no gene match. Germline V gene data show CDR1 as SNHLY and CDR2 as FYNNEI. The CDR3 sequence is CASSLAGHNEQFF. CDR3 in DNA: TGTGCCAGCAGCCTAGCGGGGCACAATGAGCAGTTCTTC.

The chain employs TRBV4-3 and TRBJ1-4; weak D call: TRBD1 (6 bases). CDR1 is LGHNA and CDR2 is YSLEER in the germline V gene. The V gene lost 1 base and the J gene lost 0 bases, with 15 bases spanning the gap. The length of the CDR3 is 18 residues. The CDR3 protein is CASSQVLGTTATNEKLFF. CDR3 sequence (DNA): TGCGCCAGCAGCCAAGTCTTAGGGACAACTGCAACTAATGAAAAACTGTTTTTT.

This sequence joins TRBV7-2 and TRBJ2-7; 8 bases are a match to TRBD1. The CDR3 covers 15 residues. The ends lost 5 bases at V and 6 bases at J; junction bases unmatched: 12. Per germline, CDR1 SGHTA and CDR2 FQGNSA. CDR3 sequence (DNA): TGTGCCAGCAGCCCGGACAGGGTAATAGGGCTCGAGCAGTACTTC. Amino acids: CASSPDRVIGLEQYF.

For the CDR3, the DNA is TGTGCCATCAGTGAGAACAATGAGCAGTTCTTC. This encodes CAISENNEQFF. The chain uses TRBV10-3 and TRBJ2-1; no clear D gene. V lost 2 bases to trimming and J lost 5 bases, with 1 base between them. The CDR3 extends over 11 amino acids. CDR1 and CDR2 (germline): ENHRY, SYGVKD.

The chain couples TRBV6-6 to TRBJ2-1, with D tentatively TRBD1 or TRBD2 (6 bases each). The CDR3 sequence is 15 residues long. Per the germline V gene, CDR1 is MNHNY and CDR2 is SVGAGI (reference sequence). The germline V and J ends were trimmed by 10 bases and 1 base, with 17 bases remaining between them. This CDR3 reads CATKTGGSSYNEQFF. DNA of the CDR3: TGTGCCACCAAAACCGGGGGCAGTTCCTACAATGAGCAGTTCTTC.

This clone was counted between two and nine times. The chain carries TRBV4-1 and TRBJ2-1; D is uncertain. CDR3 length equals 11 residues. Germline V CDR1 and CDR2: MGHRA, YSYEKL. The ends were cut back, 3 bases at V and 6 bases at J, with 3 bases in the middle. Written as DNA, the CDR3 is TGCGCCAGCAGCCAGAGCAATGAGCAGTTCTTC. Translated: CASSQSNEQFF.

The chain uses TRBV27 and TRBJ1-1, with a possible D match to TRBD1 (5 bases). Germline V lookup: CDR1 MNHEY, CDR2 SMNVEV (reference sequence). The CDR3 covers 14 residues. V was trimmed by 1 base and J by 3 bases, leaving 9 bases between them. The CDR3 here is CASSLYGGHTEAFF. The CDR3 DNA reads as TGTGCCAGCAGTTTATATGGGGGTCACACTGAAGCTTTCTTT.

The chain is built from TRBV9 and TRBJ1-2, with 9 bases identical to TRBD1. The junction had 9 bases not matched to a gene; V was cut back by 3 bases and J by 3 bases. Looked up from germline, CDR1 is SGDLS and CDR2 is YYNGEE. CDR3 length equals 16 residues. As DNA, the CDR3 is TGTGCCAGCAGCGAAAACAGGGGGCGCGAGGACTATGGCTACACCTTC. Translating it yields CASSENRGREDYGYTF.

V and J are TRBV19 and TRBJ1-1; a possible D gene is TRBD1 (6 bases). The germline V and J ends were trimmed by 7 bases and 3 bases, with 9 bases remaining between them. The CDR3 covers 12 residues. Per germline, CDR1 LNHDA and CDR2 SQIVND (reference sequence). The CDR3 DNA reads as TGTGCCAGTACCCCAGGGGACACTGAAGCTTTCTTT. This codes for CASTPGDTEAFF.

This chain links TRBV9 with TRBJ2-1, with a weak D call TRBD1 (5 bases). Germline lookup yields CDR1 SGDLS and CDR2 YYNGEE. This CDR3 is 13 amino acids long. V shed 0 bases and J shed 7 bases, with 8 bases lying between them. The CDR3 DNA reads TGTGCCAGCAGCGTAGCTGGGGCGAATGAGCAGTTCTTC. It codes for CASSVAGANEQFF.

The CDR3 spells CSVEGQNTGELFF. The CDR3 coding sequence is TGCAGCGTTGAGGGACAGAACACCGGGGAGCTGTTTTTT. The V call is TRBV29-1, the J call TRBJ2-2; possibly TRBD1 for D (6 bases). V was trimmed by 3 bases and J by 1 base, leaving 6 bases between them. The CDR3 contains 13 residues. Per germline, CDR1 SQVTM and CDR2 ANQGSEA.

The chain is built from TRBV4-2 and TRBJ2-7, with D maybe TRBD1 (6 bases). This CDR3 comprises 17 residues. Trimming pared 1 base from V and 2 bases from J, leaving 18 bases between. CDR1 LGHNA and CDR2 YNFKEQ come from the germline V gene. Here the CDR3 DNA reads TGTGCCAGCAGCCAAGGTGGCCTAGGACAGATACCCTACGAGCAGTACTTC. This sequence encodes CASSQGGLGQIPYEQYF.

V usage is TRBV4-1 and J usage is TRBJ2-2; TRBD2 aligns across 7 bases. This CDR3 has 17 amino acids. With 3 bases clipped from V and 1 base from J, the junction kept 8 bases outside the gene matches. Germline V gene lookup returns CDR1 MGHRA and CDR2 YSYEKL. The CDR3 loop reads CASSHPEGGWNTGELFF. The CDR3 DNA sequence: TGCGCCAGCAGCCACCCTGAGGGAGGGTGGAACACCGGGGAGCTGTTTTTT.